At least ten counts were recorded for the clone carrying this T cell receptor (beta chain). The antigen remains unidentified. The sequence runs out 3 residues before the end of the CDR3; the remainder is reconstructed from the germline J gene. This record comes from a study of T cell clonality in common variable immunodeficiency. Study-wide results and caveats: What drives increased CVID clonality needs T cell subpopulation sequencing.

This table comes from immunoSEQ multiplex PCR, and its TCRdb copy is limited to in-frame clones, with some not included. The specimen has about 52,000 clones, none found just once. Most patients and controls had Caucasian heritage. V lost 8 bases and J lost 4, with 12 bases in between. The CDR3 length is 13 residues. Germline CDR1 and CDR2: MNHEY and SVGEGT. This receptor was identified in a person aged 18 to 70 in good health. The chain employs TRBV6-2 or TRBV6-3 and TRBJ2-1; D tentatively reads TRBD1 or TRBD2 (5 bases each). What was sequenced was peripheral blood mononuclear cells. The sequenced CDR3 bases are TGTGCCAGCGAGGGGTCAGTTTACAATGAG. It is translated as CASEGSVYNE. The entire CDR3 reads CASEGSVYNEQFF.